The subject of this entry is one TCR beta chain. The target of this receptor is not known. No much larger clonotype is one base removed from it; base qualities were not supplied. The sample originates from a study of T cell responses to AZD1222 COVID-19 vaccine (dated by TCRdb to about 2021). In terms of the full investigation: TCR sequencing covered more than 230 trial participants: 207 given two doses of AZD1222 and approximately 25 given two doses of MenACWY control vaccine. Trial participants were enrolled by age into 18-55, 56-69 and 70-plus year subgroups, with around 140, 26 and 57 TCR-sequenced participants respectively. The research as a whole found: Conclusions about previously exposed vaccinees were limited because only six AZD1222 recipients were SARS-CoV-2 seropositive at baseline. The 56-69-year group was small, and its depth increase did not reach significance, likely because of low power. Reportedly, close to half of the unique spike-specific TCRs recognized epitopes lying outside the regions that are mutated in the B.1.351 and B.1.1.7 variants. CD4 TCRs associated with the vaccine covered the entire spike protein, and the dominant responses were in regions 160-218 and 743-854. Because no samples from the day 14 peak response were available, repertoires could be characterized only after the peak T cell response. After two AZD1222 doses, both the breadth and the depth of spike-specific TCRs were significantly higher than at day 0 and than in MenACWY recipients. Most participants were white British and females outnumbered males, and the authors suggested that clonal diversity may have been underestimated.

The CDR3 regions of human TCRbeta chains were analyzed by immunosequencing. Under the source paper's analysis protocol: TCRs in the repertoires were compared against a reference library of SARS-CoV-2-specific TCRs that had been generated with the MIRA antigen-specificity platform. Breadth was defined as the fraction of unique TCRs that were SARS-CoV-2-associated. Depth was defined as the fraction of total T cells that were SARS-CoV-2-associated. Each spike-specific TCR was assigned to its reactive spike region and to a CD4 or CD8 class using the MIRA data. Log10-transformed breadth and depth values were compared by one-way ANOVA with Sidak's multiple comparisons tests. This immuneACCESS table, as held by TCRdb, lists in-frame sequences with V and J called but not all clones. Of the missing ones, under half trace to an unresolved V gene in checked studies; the others have no known cause. V and J calls plus clone size are reproduced from that table; the DNA served to infer D and trimming. The sample data list about 180,000 clones, and over 85% of these were observed just once. The top ten hold around 0.98% of the sample.

Inclusive of the bounding cysteine and phenylalanine, the CDR3 is 12 residues long. The CDR3 DNA has 36 bases and is translated from base 1. CDR1 and CDR2 are read off the germline V gene as MDHEN and SYDVKM. At the junction V is shortened by 4 bases and J by 7 bases, with 8 bases in between. The time point label, read with the paper, signifies: about 28 days (+/-7) after the second vaccine dose. What the treatment or condition label conveys for this sample: meningococcal conjugate vaccine given as trial control. Samples from vaccinated people were obtained from the UK trials COV001 and COV002, which included a single-blind randomized controlled phase 2/3 trial of AZD1222 (ChAdOx1 nCoV-19) in healthy adults. Trial participant PBMC samples were collected at day 0 and day 28 after the second dose for TCRbeta chain sequencing.

Recombination connected TRBV28 to TRBJ1-5, with the D gene not clear enough to name. The sequence was obtained from an adult who received the MenACWY meningococcal vaccine as a control. The sample was peripheral blood, taken 28 days after the second dose of the MenACWY control vaccine. The DNA sequence follows: TGTGCCAGCAGTTCGGGTAGGCAGCCCCAGCATTTT. Its amino acids are CASSSGRQPQHF.